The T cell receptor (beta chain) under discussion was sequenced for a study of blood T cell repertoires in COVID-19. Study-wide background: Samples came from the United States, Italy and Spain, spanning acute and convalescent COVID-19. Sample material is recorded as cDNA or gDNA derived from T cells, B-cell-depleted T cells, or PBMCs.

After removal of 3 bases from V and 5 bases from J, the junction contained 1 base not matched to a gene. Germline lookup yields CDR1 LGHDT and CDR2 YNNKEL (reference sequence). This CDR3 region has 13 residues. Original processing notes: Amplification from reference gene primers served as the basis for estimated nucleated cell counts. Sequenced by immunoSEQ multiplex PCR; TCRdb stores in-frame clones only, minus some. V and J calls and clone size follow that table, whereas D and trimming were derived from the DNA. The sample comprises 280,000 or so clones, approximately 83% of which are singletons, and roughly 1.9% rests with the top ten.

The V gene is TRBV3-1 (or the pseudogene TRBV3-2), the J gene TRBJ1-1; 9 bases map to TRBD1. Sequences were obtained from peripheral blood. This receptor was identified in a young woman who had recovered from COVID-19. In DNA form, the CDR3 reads TGTGCCAGCAGCCATGGGACAGGGACTGAAGCTTTCTTT. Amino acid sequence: CASSHGTGTEAFF.